Listed here are 13 T cell receptor beta chains from one sample, sequenced in a study of T cells after posttransplantation cyclophosphamide. The naive gate required viable CD3+CD4+ or CD3+CD8+ cells with CCR7+CD45RA+CD45RO-CD95-CD27+CD28+ phenotype. Some clones are missing from TCRdb's copy, which holds only in-frame ones; the method was immunoSEQ multiplex PCR. The table records roughly 32,000 clones, 75% to 95% of them present only once. The specimen was naive CD4+ T cells sorted from PBMCs. The receptors were gathered from a woman aged 55-70 years in good health, CMV-negative, and a related stem cell transplant donor.

The chain combines TRBV19 with TRBJ2-7, with TRBD2 matching over 14 bases. Looked up from germline, CDR1 is LNHDA and CDR2 is SQIVND (reference sequence). This CDR3 is built from 17 residues. With 3 bases clipped from V and 2 bases from J, the junction kept 6 bases outside the gene matches. CDR3 loop: CASSMGTSGSVTYEQYF. The DNA for the CDR3 is TGTGCCAGTAGTATGGGGACTAGCGGGAGCGTAACCTACGAGCAGTACTTC.

This chain joins TRBV7-3 and TRBJ2-1; D perhaps matches TRBD2 (5 bases). Trimming left V 5 bases short and J 8 bases short, with 19 bases between. The CDR3 loop spans 15 amino acids. From germline, CDR1 is SGHTA and CDR2 FQGTGA. CDR3 sequence: CASSPGGEKADEQFF. In DNA form, the CDR3 reads TGTGCCAGCAGCCCTGGAGGCGAGAAGGCCGATGAGCAGTTCTTC.

This clone was detected once. This chain joins TRBV28 and TRBJ1-2; D is ambiguous. CDR1 MDHEN and CDR2 SYDVKM come from the germline V gene. With 1 base removed from V and 8 bases from J, the gap between germline ends came to 8 bases. The CDR3 is 12 amino acids. CDR3 coding DNA: TGTGCCAGCAGTTTATTAGGAGGGGGCTACACCTTC. As protein: CASSLLGGGYTF.

The chain recombines TRBV5-4 with TRBJ1-1, with TRBD1 matching 12 bases. The CDR3 contains 16 residues. V dropped 1 base and J dropped 11; count of bases not matched to a gene: 12. Looked up from germline, CDR1 is SGHNT and CDR2 is YYREEE (reference sequence). In nucleotides, the CDR3 is TGTGCCAGCAGCTTGACTGTCGGGACAGGGGGCGCGGGGGCTTTCTTT. This codes for CASSLTVGTGGAGAFF.

In the case of this clone: Its ends do not fully match the called genes, so a read error is possible. The V and J genes are TRBV9 and TRBJ2-1; 9 bases match TRBD1. Germline V gives CDR1 SGDLS, CDR2 YYNGEE. The CDR3 extends over 15 amino acids. The CDR3 DNA follows: TGTGCCAGCAGCTCGGACAGGGGCGCCTATAATGAGCAGTTCTTC. Its protein product is CASSSDRGAYNEQFF.

J is TRBJ2-2 and V is TRBV19; TRBD1 aligns across 10 bases. V shed 0 bases and J 4 bases; nucleotides not matched to a gene: 5. The CDR3 has 17 residues. Germline CDR1 is LNHDA and CDR2 is SQIVND (reference sequence). For the CDR3, the DNA is TGTGCCAGTAGTATAGATGGGACAGGGGCAGCCACCGGGGAGCTGTTTTTT. Protein product: CASSIDGTGAATGELFF.

This sequence joins TRBV7-9 and TRBJ2-7; D unresolved. Trimming removed 5 bases at V and 7 bases at J, with 9 bases between. This CDR3 has 11 amino acids. Germline CDR1 and CDR2: SEHNR and FQNEAQ (reference sequence). CDR3 DNA sequence: TGTGCCAGCAGCCCCCAACGGGAGCAGTACTTC. Its translation is CASSPQREQYF.

This clone was seen only a few times. The chain uses TRBV28 and TRBJ2-1; no reliable D call. The CDR3 covers 12 residues. Per the germline V gene, CDR1 is MDHEN and CDR2 is SYDVKM. V was shortened by 6 bases and J by 4 bases, with 7 bases between the two germline ends. The DNA for the CDR3 is TGTGCCAGCAGCATCCCATACAATGAGCAGTTCTTC. Translation gives CASSIPYNEQFF.

The chain uses TRBV18 and TRBJ1-2, with TRBD1 matching 10 bases. Germline lookup yields CDR1 KGHSH and CDR2 LQKENI. CDR3 length: 14 residues. With 4 bases clipped from V and 3 bases from J, the junction kept 2 bases outside the gene matches. The CDR3 DNA reads as TGTGCCAGCTCACTGGGGACAGGGGACTATGGCTACACCTTC. Translated: CASSLGTGDYGYTF.

The chain joins TRBV29-1 to TRBJ1-1; D gene unclear. V was clipped by 6 bases and J by 0 bases, with 11 bases between them. This CDR3 is built from 13 residues. CDR1 SQVTM and CDR2 ANQGSEA come from the germline V gene. The CDR3 loop reads CSVRHLMNTEAFF. The CDR3 nucleotides are TGCAGCGTACGACATCTGATGAACACTGAAGCTTTCTTT.

V gene TRBV30 combines with J gene TRBJ1-1; perhaps TRBD1 as D (5 bases). The CDR3 loop spans 14 amino acids. Germline CDR1 is GTSNPN and CDR2 is SVGIG (reference sequence). Trimming shortened V by 0 bases and J by 1 base, and 9 bases separated the two germline ends. The CDR3, as DNA: TGTGCCTGGAGTGTATGGGGCCCGAACACTGAAGCTTTCTTT. The encoded protein is CAWSVWGPNTEAFF.

The chain has TRBV28 and TRBJ2-1; 11 nucleotides line up with TRBD2. The CDR3 spans 16 residues. CDR1 is MDHEN and CDR2 is SYDVKM in the germline V gene. With 6 bases clipped from V and 4 bases from J, the junction kept 8 bases outside the gene matches. The CDR3 DNA sequence: TGTGCCAGCAGCGCGACTAGCGGGAAAGCATACAATGAGCAGTTCTTC. Translating it yields CASSATSGKAYNEQFF.

The chain employs TRBV9 and TRBJ1-1; 8 bases map to TRBD1. The trim removed 2 bases at V and 1 base at J, leaving 7 bases unmatched. The CDR3 is made up of 16 amino acids. From germline, CDR1 is SGDLS and CDR2 YYNGEE. The chain's CDR3 is CASSVSGTGSNTEAFF. DNA of the CDR3: TGTGCCAGCAGCGTCTCCGGGACAGGATCGAACACTGAAGCTTTCTTT.